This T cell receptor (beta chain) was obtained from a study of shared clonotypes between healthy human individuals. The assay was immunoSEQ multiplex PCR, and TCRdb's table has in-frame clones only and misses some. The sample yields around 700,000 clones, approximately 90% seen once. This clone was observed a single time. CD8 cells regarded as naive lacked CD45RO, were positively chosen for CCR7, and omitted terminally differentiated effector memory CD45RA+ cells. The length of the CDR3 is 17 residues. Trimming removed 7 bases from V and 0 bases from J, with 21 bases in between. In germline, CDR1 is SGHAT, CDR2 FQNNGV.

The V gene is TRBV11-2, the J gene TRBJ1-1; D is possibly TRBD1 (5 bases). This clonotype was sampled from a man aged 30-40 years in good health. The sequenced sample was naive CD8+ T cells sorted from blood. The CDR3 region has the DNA TGTGCCAGCAACCAAAGGACAAAAGGAAGAATGAACACTGAAGCTTTCTTT. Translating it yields CASNQRTKGRMNTEAFF.